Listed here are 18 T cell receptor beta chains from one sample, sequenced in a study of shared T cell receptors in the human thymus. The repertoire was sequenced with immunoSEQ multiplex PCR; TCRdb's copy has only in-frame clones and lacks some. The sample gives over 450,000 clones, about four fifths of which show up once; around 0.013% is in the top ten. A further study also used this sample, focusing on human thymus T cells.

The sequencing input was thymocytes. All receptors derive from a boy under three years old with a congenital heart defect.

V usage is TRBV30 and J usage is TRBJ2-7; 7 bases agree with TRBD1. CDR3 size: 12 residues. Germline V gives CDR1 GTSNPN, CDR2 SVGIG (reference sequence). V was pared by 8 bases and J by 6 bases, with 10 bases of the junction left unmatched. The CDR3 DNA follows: TGTGCCCGGGACAGCCGAGGGTCCGAGCAGTACTTC. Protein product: CARDSRGSEQYF.

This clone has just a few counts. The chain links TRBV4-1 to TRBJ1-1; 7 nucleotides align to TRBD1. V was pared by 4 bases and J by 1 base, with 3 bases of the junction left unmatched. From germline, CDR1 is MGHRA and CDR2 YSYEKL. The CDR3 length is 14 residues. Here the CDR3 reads CASSRGTANTEAFF. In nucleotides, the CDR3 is TGCGCCAGCAGCCGCGGGACAGCGAACACTGAAGCTTTCTTT.

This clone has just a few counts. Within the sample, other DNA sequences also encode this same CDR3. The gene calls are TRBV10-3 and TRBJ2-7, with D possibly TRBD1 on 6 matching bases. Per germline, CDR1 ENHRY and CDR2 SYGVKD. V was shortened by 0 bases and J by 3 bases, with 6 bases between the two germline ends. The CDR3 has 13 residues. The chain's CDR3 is CAISESGGYEQYF. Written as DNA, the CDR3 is TGTGCCATCAGTGAGTCAGGGGGCTACGAGCAGTACTTC.

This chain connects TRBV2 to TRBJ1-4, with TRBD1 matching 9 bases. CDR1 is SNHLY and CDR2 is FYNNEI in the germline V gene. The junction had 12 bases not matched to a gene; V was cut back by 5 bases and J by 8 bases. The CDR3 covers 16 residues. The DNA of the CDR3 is TGTGCCAGCAGTCGCAATTGGGGACAGGGAGAAGAAAAACTGTTTTTT. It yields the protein CASSRNWGQGEEKLFF.

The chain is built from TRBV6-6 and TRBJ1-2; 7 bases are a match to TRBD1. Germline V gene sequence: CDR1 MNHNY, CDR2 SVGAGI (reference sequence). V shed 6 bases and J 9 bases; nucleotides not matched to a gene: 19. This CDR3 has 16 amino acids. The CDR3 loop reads CASRIRGGQGELCYTF. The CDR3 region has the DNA TGTGCCAGCAGGATAAGGGGTGGGCAGGGGGAGTTATGCTACACCTTC.

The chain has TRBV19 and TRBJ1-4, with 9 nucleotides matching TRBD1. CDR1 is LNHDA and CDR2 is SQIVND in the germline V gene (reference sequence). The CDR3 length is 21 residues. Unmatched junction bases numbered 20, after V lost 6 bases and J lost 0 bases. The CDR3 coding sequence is TGTGCCAGTAGCGCTACTGGCCCGGGACAGGGAACGGGGGCAACTAATGAAAAACTGTTTTTT. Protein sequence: CASSATGPGQGTGATNEKLFF.

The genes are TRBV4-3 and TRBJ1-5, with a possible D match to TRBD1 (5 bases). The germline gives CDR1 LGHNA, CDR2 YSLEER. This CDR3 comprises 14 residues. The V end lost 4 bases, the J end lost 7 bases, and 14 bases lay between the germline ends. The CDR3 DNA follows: TGCGCCAGCAGCCGACTAGTAGGGACCCAGCCCCAGCATTTT. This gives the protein CASSRLVGTQPQHF.

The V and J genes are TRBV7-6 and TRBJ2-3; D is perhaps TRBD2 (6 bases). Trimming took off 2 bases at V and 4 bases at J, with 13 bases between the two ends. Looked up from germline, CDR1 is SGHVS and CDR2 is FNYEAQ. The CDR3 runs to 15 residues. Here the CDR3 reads CASSLILASPDTQYF. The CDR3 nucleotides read TGTGCCAGCAGCTTAATACTAGCCTCCCCAGATACGCAGTATTTT. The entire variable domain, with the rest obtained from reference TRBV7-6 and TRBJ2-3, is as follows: GAGVSQSPRYKVTKRGQDVALRCDPISGHVSLYWYRQALGQGPEFLTYFNYEAQQDKSGLPNDRFSAERPEGSISTLTIQRTEQRDSAMYRCASSLILASPDTQYFGPGTRLTVL.

CDR3 loop: CASSQEEKGGDYEQYF. DNA of the CDR3: TGCGCCAGCAGCCAAGAGGAGAAAGGCGGGGATTACGAGCAGTACTTC. The V gene is TRBV4-1, the J gene TRBJ2-7, with D maybe TRBD2 (6 bases). The CDR3 covers 16 residues. Germline CDR1 and CDR2: MGHRA and YSYEKL. V lost 0 bases to trimming and J lost 4 bases, with 16 bases between them.

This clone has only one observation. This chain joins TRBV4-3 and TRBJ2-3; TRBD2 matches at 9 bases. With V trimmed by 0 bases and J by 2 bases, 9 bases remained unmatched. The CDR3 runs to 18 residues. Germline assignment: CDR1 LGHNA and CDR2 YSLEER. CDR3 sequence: CASSQDLVSSGNTDTQYF. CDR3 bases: TGCGCCAGCAGCCAAGATTTAGTGTCTAGCGGGAACACAGATACGCAGTATTTT.

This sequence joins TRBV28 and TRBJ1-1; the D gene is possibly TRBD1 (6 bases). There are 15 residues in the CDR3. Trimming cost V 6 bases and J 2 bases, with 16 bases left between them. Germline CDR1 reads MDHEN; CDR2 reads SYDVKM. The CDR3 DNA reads TGTGCCAGCAGGCCAGCGGGACACCTTAACACTGAAGCTTTCTTT. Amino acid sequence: CASRPAGHLNTEAFF. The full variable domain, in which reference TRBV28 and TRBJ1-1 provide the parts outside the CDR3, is DVKVTQSSRYLVKRTGEKVFLECVQDMDHENMFWYRQDPGLGLRLIYFSYDVKMKEKGDIPEGYSVSREKKERFSLILESASTNQTSMYLCASRPAGHLNTEAFFGQGTRLTVV.

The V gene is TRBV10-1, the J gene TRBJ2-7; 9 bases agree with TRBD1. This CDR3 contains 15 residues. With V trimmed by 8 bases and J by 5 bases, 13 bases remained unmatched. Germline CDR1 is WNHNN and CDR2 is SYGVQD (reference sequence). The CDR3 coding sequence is TGCGCCAGCCCGAACGGGGACAGGGTGGGGGACGAGCAGTACTTC. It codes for CASPNGDRVGDEQYF.

The DNA of the CDR3 is TGCAGCGTTCCTCGCGGCCAAAAGGAGGGTTCAGATACGCAGTATTTT. Amino acids: CSVPRGQKEGSDTQYF. The chain links TRBV29-1 to TRBJ2-3; D might be TRBD2 (6 bases). V was clipped by 5 bases and J by 4 bases, with 22 bases between them. Germline CDR1 is SQVTM and CDR2 is ANQGSEA. The CDR3 is 16 amino acids.

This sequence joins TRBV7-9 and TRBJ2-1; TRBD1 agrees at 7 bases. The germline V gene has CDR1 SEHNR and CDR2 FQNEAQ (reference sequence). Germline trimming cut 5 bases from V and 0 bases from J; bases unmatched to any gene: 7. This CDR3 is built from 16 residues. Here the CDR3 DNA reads TGTGCCAGCAGCCCCCAGGGGGAGTGCTCCTACAATGAGCAGTTCTTC. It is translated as CASSPQGECSYNEQFF.

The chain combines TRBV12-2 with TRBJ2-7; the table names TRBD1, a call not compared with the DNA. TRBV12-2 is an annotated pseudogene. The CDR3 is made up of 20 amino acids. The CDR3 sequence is CASRLSHGQGSMGGVHEQYF. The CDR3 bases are TGTGCAAGTCGCTTATCTCACGGACAGGGATCAATGGGAGGGGTCCACGAGCAGTACTTC.

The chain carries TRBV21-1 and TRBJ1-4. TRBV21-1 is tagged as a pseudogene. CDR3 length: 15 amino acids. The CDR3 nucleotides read TGTGCCAGCAGCAAAAAGGGAGGGGAGGGTGAAAAACTGTTTTTT. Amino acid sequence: CASSKKGGEGEKLFF.

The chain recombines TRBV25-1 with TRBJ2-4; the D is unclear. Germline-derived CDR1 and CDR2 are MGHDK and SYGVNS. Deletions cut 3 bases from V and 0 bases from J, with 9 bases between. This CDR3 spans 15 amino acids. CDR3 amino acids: CASSESRQAKNIQYF. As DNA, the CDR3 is TGTGCCAGCAGTGAGAGCAGGCAAGCCAAAAACATTCAGTACTTC.

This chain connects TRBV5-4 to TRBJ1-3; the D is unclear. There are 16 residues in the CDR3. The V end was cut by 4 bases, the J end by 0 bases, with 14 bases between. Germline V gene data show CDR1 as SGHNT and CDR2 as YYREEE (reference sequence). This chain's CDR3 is CASSGDDRHSGNTIYF. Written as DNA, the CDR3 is TGTGCCAGCAGCGGAGACGACCGGCACTCTGGAAACACCATATATTTT.